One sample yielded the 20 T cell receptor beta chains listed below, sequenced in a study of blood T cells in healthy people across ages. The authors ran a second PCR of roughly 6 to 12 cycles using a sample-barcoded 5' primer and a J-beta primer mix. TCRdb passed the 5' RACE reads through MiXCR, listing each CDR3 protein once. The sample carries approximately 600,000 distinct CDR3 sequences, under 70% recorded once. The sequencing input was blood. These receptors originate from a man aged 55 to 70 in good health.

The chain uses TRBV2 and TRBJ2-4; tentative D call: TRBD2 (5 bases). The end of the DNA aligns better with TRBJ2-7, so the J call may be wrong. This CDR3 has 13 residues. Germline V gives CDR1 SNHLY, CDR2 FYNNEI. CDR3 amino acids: CASSDGLAPEQYF. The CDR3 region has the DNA TGTGCCAGCAGTGACGGGCTAGCTCCCGAGCAGTACTTC.

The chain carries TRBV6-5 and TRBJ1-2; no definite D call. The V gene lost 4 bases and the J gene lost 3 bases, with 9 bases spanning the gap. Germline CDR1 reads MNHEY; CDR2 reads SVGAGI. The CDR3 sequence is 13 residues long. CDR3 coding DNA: TGTGCCAGCAGTTTTGGGCGGCACTATGGCTACACCTTC. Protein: CASSFGRHYGYTF.

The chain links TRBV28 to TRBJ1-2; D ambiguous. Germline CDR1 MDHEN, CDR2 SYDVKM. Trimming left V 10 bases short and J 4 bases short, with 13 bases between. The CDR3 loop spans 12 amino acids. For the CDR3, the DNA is TGTGCCATTCCCGGCAAGGTCTATGGCTACACCTTC. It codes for CAIPGKVYGYTF.

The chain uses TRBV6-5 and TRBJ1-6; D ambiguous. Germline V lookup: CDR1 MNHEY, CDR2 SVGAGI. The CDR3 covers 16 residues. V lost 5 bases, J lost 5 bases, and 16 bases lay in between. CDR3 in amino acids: CASSQNGRTNNSPLHF. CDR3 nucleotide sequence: TGTGCCAGCAGTCAAAACGGACGGACGAATAATTCACCCCTCCACTTT.

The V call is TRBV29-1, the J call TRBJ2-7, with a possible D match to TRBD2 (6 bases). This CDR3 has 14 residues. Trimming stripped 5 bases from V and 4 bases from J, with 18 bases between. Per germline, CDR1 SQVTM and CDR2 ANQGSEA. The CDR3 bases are TGCAGCGTTCACCGAGGGGAGGCGGGGTACGAGCAGTACTTC. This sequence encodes CSVHRGEAGYEQYF.

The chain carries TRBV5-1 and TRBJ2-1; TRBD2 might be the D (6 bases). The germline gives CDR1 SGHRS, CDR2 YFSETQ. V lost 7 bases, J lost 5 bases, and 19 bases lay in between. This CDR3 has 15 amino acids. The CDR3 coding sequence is TGCGCCAGCTCCCCTATTCCCGGCGGGAACAATGAGCAGTTCTTC. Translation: CASSPIPGGNNEQFF.

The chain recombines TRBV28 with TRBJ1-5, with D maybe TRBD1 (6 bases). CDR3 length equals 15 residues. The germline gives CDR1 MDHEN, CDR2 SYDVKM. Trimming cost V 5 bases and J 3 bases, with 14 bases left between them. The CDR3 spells CASSRRGGNNQPQHF. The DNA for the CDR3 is TGTGCCAGCAGTCGCCGCGGGGGCAACAATCAGCCCCAGCATTTT.

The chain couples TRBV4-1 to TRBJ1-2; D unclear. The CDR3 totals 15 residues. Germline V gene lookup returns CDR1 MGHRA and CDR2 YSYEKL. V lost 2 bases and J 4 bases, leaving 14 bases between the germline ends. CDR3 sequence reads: CASSQPNSASYGYTF. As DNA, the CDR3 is TGCGCCAGCAGCCAACCCAACAGTGCTAGCTATGGCTACACCTTC.

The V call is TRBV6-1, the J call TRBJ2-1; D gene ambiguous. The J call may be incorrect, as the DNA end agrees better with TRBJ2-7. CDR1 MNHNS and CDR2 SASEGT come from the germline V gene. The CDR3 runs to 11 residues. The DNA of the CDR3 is TGTGCCAGCATGGGGATTTACGAGCAGTACTTC. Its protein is CASMGIYEQYF.

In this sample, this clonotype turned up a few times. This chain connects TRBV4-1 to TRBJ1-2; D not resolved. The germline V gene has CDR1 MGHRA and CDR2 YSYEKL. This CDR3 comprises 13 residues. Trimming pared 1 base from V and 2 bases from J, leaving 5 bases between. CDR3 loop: CASSQVANYGYTF. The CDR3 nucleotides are TGCGCCAGCAGCCAAGTGGCCAACTATGGCTACACCTTC.

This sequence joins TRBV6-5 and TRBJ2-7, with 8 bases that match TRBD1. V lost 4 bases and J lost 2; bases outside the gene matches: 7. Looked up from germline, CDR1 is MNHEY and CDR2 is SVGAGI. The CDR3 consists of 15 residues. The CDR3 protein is CASSFRDRSPYEQYF. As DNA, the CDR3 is TGTGCCAGCAGTTTCCGGGACAGGTCGCCCTACGAGCAGTACTTC.

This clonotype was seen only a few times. The CDR3 DNA follows: TGTGCCAGCGGCAGGGGTATCTCTGGGGCCAACGTCCTGACTTTC. This gives the protein CASGRGISGANVLTF. The chain joins TRBV6-2 or TRBV6-3 to TRBJ2-6; D may be TRBD1 (6 bases). Per germline, CDR1 MNHEY and CDR2 SVGEGT. This CDR3 is 15 amino acids long. Deletions cut 8 bases from V and 0 bases from J, with 11 bases between.

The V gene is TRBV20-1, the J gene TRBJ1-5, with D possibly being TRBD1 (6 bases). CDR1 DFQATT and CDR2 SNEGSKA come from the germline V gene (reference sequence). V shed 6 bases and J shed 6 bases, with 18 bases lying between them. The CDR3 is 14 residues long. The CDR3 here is CSAIDRLGGQPQHF. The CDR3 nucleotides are TGCAGTGCCATTGACAGGCTGGGGGGTCAGCCCCAGCATTTT.

CDR3 residues: CSVNTDRRSYGYTF. CDR3 in DNA: TGCAGCGTTAATACGGACAGGAGGAGTTATGGCTACACCTTC. This rearrangement joins TRBV29-1 to TRBJ1-2, with 7 bases aligning to TRBD1. The CDR3 covers 14 residues. Germline V gene sequence: CDR1 SQVTM, CDR2 ANQGSEA. With 5 bases clipped from V and 5 bases from J, the junction kept 11 bases outside the gene matches.

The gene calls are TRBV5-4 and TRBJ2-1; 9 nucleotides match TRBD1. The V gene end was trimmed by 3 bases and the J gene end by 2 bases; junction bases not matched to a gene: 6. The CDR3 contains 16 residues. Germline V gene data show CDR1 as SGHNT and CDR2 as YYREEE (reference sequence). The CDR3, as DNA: TGTGCCAGCAGCTCTAGGACAGGGGCGACCTACAATGAGCAGTTCTTC. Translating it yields CASSSRTGATYNEQFF.

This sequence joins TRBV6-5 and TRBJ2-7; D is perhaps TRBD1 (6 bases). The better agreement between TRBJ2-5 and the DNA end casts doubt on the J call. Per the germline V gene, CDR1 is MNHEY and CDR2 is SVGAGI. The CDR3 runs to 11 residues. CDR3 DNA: TGTGCCTCCAGGGGCCAGGGGACCCAGTACTTC. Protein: CASRGQGTQYF.

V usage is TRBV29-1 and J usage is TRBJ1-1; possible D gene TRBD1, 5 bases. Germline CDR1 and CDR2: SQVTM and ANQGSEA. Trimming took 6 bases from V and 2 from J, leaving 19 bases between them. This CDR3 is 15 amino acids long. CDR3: CSVFLGAGPNTEAFF. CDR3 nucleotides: TGCAGCGTCTTTCTCGGGGCCGGCCCTAACACTGAAGCTTTCTTT.

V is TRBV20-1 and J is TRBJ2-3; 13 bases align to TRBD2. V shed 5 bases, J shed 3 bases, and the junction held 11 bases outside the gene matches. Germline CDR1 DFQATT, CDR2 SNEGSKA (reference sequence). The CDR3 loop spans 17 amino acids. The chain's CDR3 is CSARGTSGTEWTDTQYF. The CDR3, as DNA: TGCAGTGCTCGGGGGACTAGCGGGACGGAGTGGACAGATACGCAGTATTTT.

CDR3 amino acids: CASSFPRGGRHTQYF. In DNA form, the CDR3 reads TGTGCCAGCAGTTTTCCGCGGGGGGGCCGCCATACGCAGTATTTT. The chain links TRBV12-3 or TRBV12-4 to TRBJ2-3; TRBD2 agrees at 9 bases. The CDR3 runs 15 residues. Trimming removed 3 bases from V and 7 bases from J; junction bases left unmatched: 8.

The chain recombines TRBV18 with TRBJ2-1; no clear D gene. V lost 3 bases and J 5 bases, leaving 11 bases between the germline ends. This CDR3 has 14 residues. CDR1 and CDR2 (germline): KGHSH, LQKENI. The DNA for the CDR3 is TGTGCCAGCTCACCGGGCCGGATCCACAATGAGCAGTTCTTC. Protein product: CASSPGRIHNEQFF.